This TCR beta chain was obtained from a study of immune characterization of retroperitoneal liposarcoma. This clonotype was observed a few times. V shed 4 bases, J shed 2 bases, and the junction held 14 bases outside the gene matches. The CDR3 runs to 18 residues. Germline V gene data show CDR1 as SGHVS and CDR2 as FNYEAQ. TCRdb passed the PCR reads through MiXCR, listing each CDR3 protein once. The sample shows several thousand distinct CDR3 sequences, roughly 29% of them seen only once. The chain has TRBV7-6 and TRBJ1-2; 9 bases are shared with TRBD1. Specimen: blood. This TCR was sampled from a male donor with retroperitoneal liposarcoma. CDR3 DNA: TGTGCCAGCAGCTCCGCGGCGGGAAGGGGACAGGGAAACTATGGCTACACCTTC. This gives the protein CASSSAAGRGQGNYGYTF.